Following are 26 T cell receptor beta chains from one sample sequenced in a study of beta chain features in type 1 diabetes. The isolated RNA, all of it, was reverse transcribed, so expressed TCRB transcripts were what got sequenced. This table comes from immunoSEQ multiplex PCR, and its TCRdb copy is limited to in-frame clones, with some not included. The sample shows under 900,000 clones, 15% to 20% of them seen only once. The sequencing sample was made of naive CD4+ T cells from blood. The receptors stem from a woman under 30 in good health.

This clone was counted only a few times. This rearrangement joins TRBV18 to TRBJ1-1; unclear D gene. The V gene's germline CDR1 is KGHSH and CDR2 LQKENI. CDR3 length: 16 residues. Trimming removed 3 bases at V and 1 base at J, with 15 bases between. CDR3 nucleotides: TGTGCCAGCTCACCGGCATTTTCGGCCTCGAACACTGAAGCTTTCTTT. This sequence encodes CASSPAFSASNTEAFF.

V and J are TRBV4-1 and TRBJ2-1; D remains ambiguous. This CDR3 spans 16 amino acids. V lost 0 bases, J lost 1 base, and 10 bases lay in between. CDR1 is MGHRA, CDR2 YSYEKL, per germline. CDR3 in DNA: TGCGCCAGCAGCCAAGATGAAGGACGGTCCTACAATGAGCAGTTCTTC. This encodes CASSQDEGRSYNEQFF.

This clone turned up a few times. This rearrangement joins TRBV2 to TRBJ2-2; TRBD2 agrees at 11 bases. J was trimmed by 6 bases and V by 3 bases; bases with no gene match: 3. CDR3 length equals 15 residues. Germline CDR1 and CDR2: SNHLY and FYNNEI. In DNA, the CDR3 is TGTGCCAGCAGTGATAGCGGGAGGGCCTCCGGGGAGCTGTTTTTT. Its translation is CASSDSGRASGELFF.

V gene TRBV6-6 combines with J gene TRBJ2-7; TRBD1 aligns across 7 bases. CDR3 length equals 13 residues. J lost 4 bases, V lost 6 bases, and 6 bases had no gene match. Germline CDR1 MNHNY, CDR2 SVGAGI (reference sequence). CDR3 in amino acids: CASRAQGLYEQYF. CDR3 nucleotides: TGTGCCAGCAGAGCACAGGGGCTATACGAGCAGTACTTC.

The chain combines TRBV27 with TRBJ2-7, with 9 positions matching TRBD2. Germline assignment: CDR1 MNHEY and CDR2 SMNVEV (reference sequence). The V and J ends lost 6 bases and 3 bases, in that order; junction bases with no gene match: 9. The length of the CDR3 is 15 residues. The CDR3 region is CASRTGTSSVYEQYF. The CDR3 DNA sequence: TGTGCCAGCAGAACCGGGACTAGCTCCGTCTACGAGCAGTACTTC.

This chain links TRBV5-5 with TRBJ2-2; TRBD2 matches at 12 bases. With V trimmed by 0 bases and J by 6 bases, 3 bases remained unmatched. The germline V gene has CDR1 SGHKS and CDR2 YYEKEE (reference sequence). The CDR3 has 16 amino acids. The chain's CDR3 is CASSLAPSGRAGELFF. CDR3 nucleotide sequence: TGTGCCAGCAGCTTGGCCCCTAGCGGGAGGGCCGGGGAGCTGTTTTTT.

This clone appeared a few times. This sample also contains other DNA sequences that code for the same CDR3. The rearrangement links TRBV7-2 to TRBJ2-5; TRBD2 matches at 9 bases. V gave up 2 bases and J gave up 2 bases; unmatched junction bases: 0. The germline gives CDR1 SGHTA, CDR2 FQGNSA. The CDR3 runs 14 residues. The CDR3 loop reads CASSLTSGQETQYF. The CDR3 bases are TGTGCCAGCAGCTTAACTAGCGGGCAAGAGACCCAGTACTTC.

This clone was observed a few times. This rearrangement joins TRBV29-1 to TRBJ2-3; the D is unclear. CDR3 length: 13 amino acids. Deletions cut 3 bases from V and 2 bases from J, with 9 bases between. From germline, CDR1 is SQVTM and CDR2 ANQGSEA. The CDR3 region is CSVDPGTTDTQYF. CDR3 sequence (DNA): TGCAGCGTTGATCCCGGAACCACAGATACGCAGTATTTT.

Only a few counts were recorded for this clone. The chain joins TRBV9 to TRBJ2-7; 10 positions agree with TRBD2. This CDR3 has 16 amino acids. With V trimmed by 2 bases and J by 4 bases, 9 bases remained unmatched. Germline values: CDR1 SGDLS, CDR2 YYNGEE. The CDR3: CASSVTELAGTYEQYF. DNA of the CDR3: TGTGCCAGCAGCGTTACCGAACTAGCGGGAACGTACGAGCAGTACTTC.

The chain employs TRBV28 and TRBJ1-4; no clear D. Trimming cost V 6 bases and J 8 bases, with 13 bases left between them. CDR1 and CDR2 (germline): MDHEN, SYDVKM. The CDR3 sequence is 13 residues long. In nucleotides, the CDR3 is TGTGCCAGCAGATCTATTTTTGGCGAAAAACTGTTTTTT. Residues: CASRSIFGEKLFF.

This rearrangement joins TRBV6-5 to TRBJ2-1, with 7 positions matching TRBD1. The CDR3 has 14 residues. With 4 bases clipped from V and 7 bases from J, the junction kept 7 bases outside the gene matches. Germline assignment: CDR1 MNHEY and CDR2 SVGAGI. The CDR3 coding sequence is TGTGCCAGCAGTTCACGGGGCAGGGGGAATGAGCAGTTCTTC. Residues: CASSSRGRGNEQFF.

The chain combines TRBV2 with TRBJ2-1, with TRBD2 matching over 13 bases. The CDR3 consists of 14 residues. Germline CDR1 and CDR2: SNHLY and FYNNEI. The J segment lost 6 bases and the V segment lost 6 bases, leaving 2 bases of the junction unmatched. CDR3 loop: CASRGLAGANEQFF. CDR3 DNA sequence: TGTGCCAGCAGAGGACTAGCGGGAGCCAATGAGCAGTTCTTC.

This clone was counted a few times. This chain uses TRBV15 with TRBJ2-1; 8 bases align to TRBD2. The CDR3 is 18 amino acids. V shed 0 bases, J shed 7 bases, and the junction held 14 bases outside the gene matches. Germline lookup yields CDR1 LNHNV and CDR2 YYDKDF (reference sequence). CDR3 in amino acids: CATSRERSPGTRPNEQFF. CDR3 DNA sequence: TGTGCCACCAGCAGAGAAAGGTCCCCCGGGACTAGGCCGAATGAGCAGTTCTTC. Supplemented by reference TRBV15 and TRBJ2-1, the full variable domain reads DAMVIQNPRYQVTQFGKPVTLSCSQTLNHNVMYWYQQKSSQAPKLLFHYYDKDFNNEADTPDNFQSRRPNTSFCFLDIRSPGLGDTAMYLCATSRERSPGTRPNEQFFGPGTRLTVL.

The rearrangement uses TRBV29-1 and TRBJ2-2, with a tentative D call TRBD1 (6 bases). The CDR3 extends over 11 amino acids. The germline V gene encodes CDR1 SQVTM and CDR2 ANQGSEA. V was cut by 5 bases and J by 7 bases, with 8 bases left in between. CDR3 coding DNA: TGCAGCGTTACACAGGGCGGGGAGCTGTTTTTT. It specifies CSVTQGGELFF.

This clone was detected only a few times. The J gene is TRBJ2-7, the V gene TRBV7-2; D is ambiguous. Germline V lookup: CDR1 SGHTA, CDR2 FQGNSA. The CDR3 sequence is 14 residues long. The V and J ends lost 2 bases and 0 bases respectively, with 8 bases between them. CDR3 sequence: CASSLFAHSYEQYF. The CDR3 bases are TGTGCCAGCAGCTTATTTGCTCACTCCTACGAGCAGTACTTC.

This clone appeared a few times. The same CDR3 arises from other DNA sequences in this sample as well. V and J are TRBV6-5 and TRBJ2-7; 10 nucleotides match TRBD1. Trimming cost V 2 bases and J 4 bases; bases outside gene matches: 2. Germline CDR1 is MNHEY and CDR2 is SVGAGI. This CDR3 contains 14 residues. The CDR3 sequence is CASSYRDRGYEQYF. CDR3 in DNA: TGTGCCAGCAGTTACCGGGACAGGGGATACGAGCAGTACTTC.

This clone was counted a few times. This chain links TRBV2 with TRBJ2-2; 14 bases line up with TRBD2. Germline CDR1 reads SNHLY; CDR2 reads FYNNEI. CDR3 length: 16 residues. The V gene end was trimmed by 4 bases and the J gene end by 4 bases; junction bases not matched to a gene: 2. CDR3 loop: CASSGLAGGSTGELFF. The CDR3 region has the DNA TGTGCCAGCAGTGGACTAGCGGGAGGGAGCACCGGGGAGCTGTTTTTT.

The chain carries TRBV27 and TRBJ2-6; TRBD2 matches at 12 bases. V gave up 2 bases and J gave up 0 bases; unmatched junction bases: 5. Germline V gene data show CDR1 as MNHEY and CDR2 as SMNVEV (reference sequence). CDR3 length: 19 amino acids. CDR3 amino acids: CASSLDRTSGISGANVLTF. The CDR3 DNA is TGTGCCAGCAGTTTAGACCGGACTAGCGGGATCTCTGGGGCCAACGTCCTGACTTTC.

J is TRBJ1-5 and V is TRBV7-2; the D gene is possibly TRBD1 (5 bases). Germline V CDR1 and CDR2: SGHTA, FQGNSA. Trimming cost V 4 bases and J 11 bases, with 15 bases left between them. The CDR3 is made up of 13 amino acids. CDR3 coding DNA: TGTGCCAGCAGCTCCCGGACCGGAGGGGCCCAGCATTTT. Protein product: CASSSRTGGAQHF.

V and J are TRBV10-3 and TRBJ2-3, with 8 bases identical to TRBD1. Trimming cost V 9 bases and J 4 bases; bases outside gene matches: 12. CDR1 and CDR2 (germline): ENHRY, SYGVKD. The CDR3 spans 15 residues. CDR3 protein: CAIRRQGTGADTQYF. DNA of the CDR3: TGTGCCATACGAAGACAGGGGACGGGTGCAGATACGCAGTATTTT.

This clone was picked up a small number of times. The chain links TRBV7-9 to TRBJ1-1; perhaps TRBD1 as D (6 bases). With 10 bases removed from V and 2 bases from J, the gap between germline ends came to 20 bases. This CDR3 is built from 15 residues. Germline CDR1 SEHNR, CDR2 FQNEAQ (reference sequence). The CDR3 here is CAIGPRGQRNTEAFF. CDR3 bases: TGTGCCATCGGTCCGCGGGGGCAACGAAACACTGAAGCTTTCTTT.

The V call is TRBV28, the J call TRBJ2-1, with 15 bases lining up with TRBD2. V lost 6 bases and J lost 0; bases outside the gene matches: 15. The germline gives CDR1 MDHEN, CDR2 SYDVKM. The CDR3 consists of 21 residues. The CDR3 is CASSQPPGTSGRSSSYNEQFF. The DNA of the CDR3 is TGTGCCAGCAGCCAACCACCCGGGACTAGCGGGAGGTCGAGCTCCTACAATGAGCAGTTCTTC.

The rearrangement uses TRBV4-2 and TRBJ2-5; perhaps TRBD1 as D (6 bases). The V end lost 5 bases, the J end lost 1 base, and 14 bases lay between the germline ends. Germline values: CDR1 LGHNA, CDR2 YNFKEQ. CDR3 size: 15 residues. The DNA of the CDR3 is TGTGCCAGCAGCTTGGGACAAAGCGGCCAAGAGACCCAGTACTTC. Amino acid sequence: CASSLGQSGQETQYF.

The CDR3 protein is CASSLAGGVETQYF. The CDR3 DNA follows: TGTGCCAGCAGCTTAGCGGGGGGCGTAGAGACCCAGTACTTC. This chain joins TRBV11-2 and TRBJ2-5; TRBD2 is a possible D gene (7 bases). Trimming left V 1 base short and J 4 bases short, with 10 bases between. This CDR3 region has 14 residues. CDR1 and CDR2 from the germline V gene are SGHAT and FQNNGV.

The rearrangement links TRBV6-5 to TRBJ2-7; TRBD1 aligns across 9 bases. Germline CDR1 reads MNHEY; CDR2 reads SVGAGI. The CDR3 totals 13 residues. Losses at the gene ends were 6 bases for V and 6 bases for J; bases not matched to a gene: 6. The CDR3 sequence: CASRTGTGPEQYF. Written as DNA, the CDR3 is TGTGCCAGCAGAACCGGGACAGGGCCCGAGCAGTACTTC.

Comment on this clone: Other DNA sequences in the same sample also yield this CDR3. The chain recombines TRBV5-4 with TRBJ2-7; 7 bases are shared with TRBD1. Germline lookup yields CDR1 SGHNT and CDR2 YYREEE (reference sequence). This CDR3 region has 14 residues. V was clipped by 1 base and J by 2 bases; unmatched bases: 3. The CDR3 nucleotides are TGTGCCAGCAGCTTGCGACAGGGCCCCTACGAGCAGTACTTC. This codes for CASSLRQGPYEQYF.